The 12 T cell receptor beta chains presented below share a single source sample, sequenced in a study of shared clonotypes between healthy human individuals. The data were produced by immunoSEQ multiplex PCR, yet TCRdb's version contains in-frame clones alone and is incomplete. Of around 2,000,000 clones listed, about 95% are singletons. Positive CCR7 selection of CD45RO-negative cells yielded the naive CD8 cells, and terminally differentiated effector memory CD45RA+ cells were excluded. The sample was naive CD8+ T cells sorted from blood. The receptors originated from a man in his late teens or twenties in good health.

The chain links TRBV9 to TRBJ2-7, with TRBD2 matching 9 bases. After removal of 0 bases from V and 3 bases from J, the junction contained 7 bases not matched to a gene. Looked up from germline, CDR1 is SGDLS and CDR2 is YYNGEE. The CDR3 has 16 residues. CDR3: CASSVAGTSPLYEQYF. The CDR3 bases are TGTGCCAGCAGCGTAGCTGGGACTAGCCCACTCTACGAGCAGTACTTC.

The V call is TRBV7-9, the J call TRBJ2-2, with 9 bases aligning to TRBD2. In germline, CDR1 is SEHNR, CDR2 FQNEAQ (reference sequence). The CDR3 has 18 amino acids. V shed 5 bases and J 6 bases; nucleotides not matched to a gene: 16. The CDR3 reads CASSPPPGLAGSAGELFF. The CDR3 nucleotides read TGTGCCAGCAGCCCCCCTCCCGGGCTAGCGGGGTCCGCCGGGGAGCTGTTTTTT. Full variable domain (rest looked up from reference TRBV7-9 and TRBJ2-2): DTGVSQNPRHKITKRGQNVTFRCDPISEHNRLYWYRQTLGQGPEFLTYFQNEAQLEKSRLLSDRFSAERPKGSFSTLEIQRTEQGDSAMYLCASSPPPGLAGSAGELFFGEGSRLTVL.

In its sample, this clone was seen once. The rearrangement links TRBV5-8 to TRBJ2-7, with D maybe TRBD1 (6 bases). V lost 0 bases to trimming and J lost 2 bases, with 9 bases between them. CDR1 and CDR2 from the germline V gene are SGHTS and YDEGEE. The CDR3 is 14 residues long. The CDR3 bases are TGTGCCAGCAGCTTGGTTCGGGACACCTACGAGCAGTACTTC. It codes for CASSLVRDTYEQYF.

The CDR3 sequence is CASSLSVAGVQPQHF. The CDR3 bases are TGTGCCAGCAGCTTATCCGTAGCGGGAGTTCAGCCCCAGCATTTT. The chain recombines TRBV5-6 with TRBJ1-5, with D unclear. CDR1 and CDR2 from the germline V gene are SGHDT and YYEEEE. Trimming cost V 2 bases and J 6 bases, with 15 bases left between them. The CDR3 is 15 amino acids.

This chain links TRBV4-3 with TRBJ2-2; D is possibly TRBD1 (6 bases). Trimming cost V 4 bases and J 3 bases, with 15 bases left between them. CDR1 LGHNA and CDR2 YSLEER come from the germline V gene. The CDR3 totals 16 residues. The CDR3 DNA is TGCGCCAGCAGCCCGACCACAGGGACGGACACCGGGGAGCTGTTTTTT. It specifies CASSPTTGTDTGELFF.

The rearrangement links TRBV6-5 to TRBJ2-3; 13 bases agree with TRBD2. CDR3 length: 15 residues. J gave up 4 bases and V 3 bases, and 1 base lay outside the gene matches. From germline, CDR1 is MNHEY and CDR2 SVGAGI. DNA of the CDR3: TGTGCCAGCAGTTATACTAGCGGGGGGGCAGATACGCAGTATTTT. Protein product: CASSYTSGGADTQYF.

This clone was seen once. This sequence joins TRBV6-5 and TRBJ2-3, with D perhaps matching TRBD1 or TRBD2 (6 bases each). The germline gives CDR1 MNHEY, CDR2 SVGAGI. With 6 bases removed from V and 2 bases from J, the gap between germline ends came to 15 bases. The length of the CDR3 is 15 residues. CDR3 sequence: CASSTTGATTDTQYF. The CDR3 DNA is TGTGCCAGCAGCACAACGGGGGCGACCACAGATACGCAGTATTTT.

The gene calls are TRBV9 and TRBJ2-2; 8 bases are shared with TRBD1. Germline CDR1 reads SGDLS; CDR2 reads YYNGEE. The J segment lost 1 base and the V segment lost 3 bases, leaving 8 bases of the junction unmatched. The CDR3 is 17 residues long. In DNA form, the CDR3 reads TGTGCCAGCAGCGCCTCACCCGGGACAGGGAACACCGGGGAGCTGTTTTTT. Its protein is CASSASPGTGNTGELFF.

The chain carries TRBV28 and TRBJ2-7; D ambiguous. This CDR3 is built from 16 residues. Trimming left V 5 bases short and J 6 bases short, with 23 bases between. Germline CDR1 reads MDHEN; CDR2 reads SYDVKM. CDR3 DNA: TGTGCCAGCAGTCCCTCGGGTGAAGGGAAGTCTCGCGAGCAGTACTTC. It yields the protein CASSPSGEGKSREQYF.

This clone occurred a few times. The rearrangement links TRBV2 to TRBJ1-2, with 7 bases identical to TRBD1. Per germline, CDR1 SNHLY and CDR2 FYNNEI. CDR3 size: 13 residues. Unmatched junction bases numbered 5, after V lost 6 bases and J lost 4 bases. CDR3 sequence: CASSTGERYGYTF. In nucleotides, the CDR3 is TGTGCCAGCAGCACAGGGGAGCGCTATGGCTACACCTTC.

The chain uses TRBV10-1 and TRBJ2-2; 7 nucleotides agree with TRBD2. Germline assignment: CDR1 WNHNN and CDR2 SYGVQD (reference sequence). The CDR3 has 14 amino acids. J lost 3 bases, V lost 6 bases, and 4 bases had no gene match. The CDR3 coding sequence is TGCGCCAGCAGGGCTAGCGGAGACACCGGGGAGCTGTTTTTT. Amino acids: CASRASGDTGELFF.

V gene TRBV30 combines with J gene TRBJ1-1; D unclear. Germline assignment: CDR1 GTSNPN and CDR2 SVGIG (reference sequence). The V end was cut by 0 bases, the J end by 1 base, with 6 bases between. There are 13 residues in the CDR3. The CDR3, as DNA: TGTGCCTGGAGTGTAATGACGAACACTGAAGCTTTCTTT. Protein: CAWSVMTNTEAFF.